The clone carrying this T cell receptor (beta chain) was seen repeatedly, ten times or more. Its target is not known. This sample is drawn from a study of CD8 T cells in ankylosing spondylitis. Study results and limitations: Disease-linked clones had a CD8+ phenotype and relatively low frequency in peripheral blood.

V lost 0 bases to trimming and J lost 5 bases, with 5 bases between them. The CDR3 sequence is 13 residues long. The germline V gene has CDR1 LGHNA and CDR2 YSLEER. TCRdb reprocessed the 5' RACE reads with MiXCR, giving one entry per CDR3 protein. This sample carries some 200,000 distinct CDR3 sequences, 15% to 20% of them seen once, and the ten largest clones take 4.3%. The TCR comes from a male donor aged 10-30 years with ankylosing spondylitis or in good health (not recorded which). The genes are TRBV4-3 and TRBJ2-1; D remains unclear. The specimen was blood, either unsorted or a sorted T cell fraction (not recorded which). The CDR3 loop is CASSQDLDNEQFF. The CDR3 nucleotides read TGCGCCAGCAGCCAAGATCTCGACAATGAGCAGTTCTTC.